These 27 T cell receptor beta chains were all obtained from the same sample, sequenced in a study of cytomegalovirus exposure and HLA in healthy donors. It was with 60 Vbeta and 13 Jbeta primers that the PCR ran. The repertoire was sequenced with immunoSEQ multiplex PCR; TCRdb's copy has only in-frame clones and lacks some. Of 130,000 to 150,000 clones listed, around 77% are singletons. Sequencing was performed on PBMCs. These receptors all come from a man younger than 40 in good health and CMV-seronegative.

This clone was counted a few times. The CDR3 sequence is CASSSQYRVGYTEAFF. The CDR3 region has the DNA TGTGCCAGCAGCTCTCAATACAGGGTAGGGTACACTGAAGCTTTCTTT. The V call is TRBV5-6, the J call TRBJ1-1, with TRBD1 as a possible D gene (6 bases). CDR1 and CDR2 from the germline V gene are SGHDT and YYEEEE. The V end lost 3 bases, the J end lost 3 bases, and 18 bases lay between the germline ends. The CDR3 extends over 16 amino acids.

V is TRBV9 and J is TRBJ1-2; possibly TRBD1 for D (6 bases). This CDR3 is built from 14 residues. Trimming cost V 3 bases and J 7 bases, with 16 bases left between them. The germline V gene encodes CDR1 SGDLS and CDR2 YYNGEE. The CDR3 protein is CASSDNRESFGYTF. The CDR3 DNA sequence: TGTGCCAGCAGCGACAACAGGGAATCCTTTGGCTACACCTTC.

J is TRBJ2-7 and V is TRBV28; the match to TRBD2 covers 7 bases. The CDR3 has 15 amino acids. CDR1 and CDR2 from the germline V gene are MDHEN and SYDVKM. Germline trimming cut 6 bases from V and 3 bases from J; bases unmatched to any gene: 11. CDR3 loop: CASSPRTGGSYEQYF. Written as DNA, the CDR3 is TGTGCCAGCAGCCCCCGGACGGGGGGTAGCTACGAGCAGTACTTC.

This rearrangement joins TRBV28 to TRBJ1-5; D uncertain. Germline CDR1 and CDR2: MDHEN and SYDVKM. The CDR3 has 16 amino acids. V lost 2 bases and J lost 0, with 11 bases in between. CDR3: CASSLPSGYSNQPQHF. CDR3 bases: TGTGCCAGCAGTTTACCGTCGGGTTATAGCAATCAGCCCCAGCATTTT. Full variable domain (outside the CDR3, taken from reference TRBV28 and TRBJ1-5): DVKVTQSSRYLVKRTGEKVFLECVQDMDHENMFWYRQDPGLGLRLIYFSYDVKMKEKGDIPEGYSVSREKKERFSLILESASTNQTSMYLCASSLPSGYSNQPQHFGDGTRLSIL.

CDR3 sequence: CASSDGGSPLHF. The CDR3 coding sequence is TGTGCCAGCAGTGATGGCGGTTCACCCCTCCACTTT. The chain employs TRBV6-1 and TRBJ1-6; D is undetermined. The ends were cut back, 3 bases at V and 9 bases at J, with 6 bases in the middle. Germline lookup yields CDR1 MNHNS and CDR2 SASEGT. The CDR3 is 12 amino acids.

This chain uses TRBV10-3 with TRBJ2-5, with 11 bases lining up with TRBD2. Germline V gives CDR1 ENHRY, CDR2 SYGVKD. The CDR3 loop spans 14 amino acids. The V gene end was trimmed by 4 bases and the J gene end by 3 bases; junction bases not matched to a gene: 1. CDR3 nucleotides: TGTGCCATCAGTGCGGGACTAGCGGAAGAGACCCAGTACTTC. Protein product: CAISAGLAEETQYF.

Of note for this clone: The junction departs from the called germline gene at one end, perhaps through a read error. The V and J genes are TRBV7-7 and TRBJ2-3; D uncertain. Germline V gives CDR1 SSHAT, CDR2 FNYEAQ (reference sequence). This CDR3 is built from 13 residues. Written as DNA, the CDR3 is TGTGCTAGCAGCTTATCCGGCACAGATACGCAGTATTTT. Its translation is CASSLSGTDTQYF.

The chain is built from TRBV11-3 and TRBJ2-2; 7 bases are a match to TRBD1. V was pared by 5 bases and J by 3 bases, with 3 bases of the junction left unmatched. Germline V lookup: CDR1 SGHNT, CDR2 YENEEA. The CDR3 extends over 14 amino acids. The CDR3 is CASSTGADTGELFF. The CDR3 DNA sequence: TGTGCCAGCAGCACAGGGGCGGACACCGGGGAGCTGTTTTTT.

V is TRBV6-5 and J is TRBJ1-2; D is uncertain. This CDR3 comprises 12 residues. V was pared by 5 bases and J by 8 bases, with 12 bases between. Germline assignment: CDR1 MNHEY and CDR2 SVGAGI. The CDR3 sequence: CASSPRSLGYTF. CDR3 in DNA: TGTGCCAGCAGTCCACGGAGTTTGGGCTACACCTTC.

V is TRBV2 and J is TRBJ1-1; D is perhaps TRBD1 (5 bases). CDR3 length: 14 amino acids. V was pared by 4 bases and J by 1 base, with 10 bases between. Germline loops: CDR1 SNHLY, CDR2 FYNNEI. CDR3 region: CASSGGLGNTEAFF. For the CDR3, the DNA is TGTGCCAGCAGTGGGGGCTTGGGGAACACTGAAGCTTTCTTT.

V gene TRBV5-1 combines with J gene TRBJ2-1; 13 bases fit TRBD2. The V gene end was trimmed by 3 bases and the J gene end by 4 bases; junction bases not matched to a gene: 7. The germline V gene has CDR1 SGHRS and CDR2 YFSETQ. The CDR3 length is 17 residues. The CDR3 here is CASSSLAGGLSYNEQFF. The CDR3 nucleotides read TGCGCCAGCAGCTCACTAGCGGGGGGGCTATCTTACAATGAGCAGTTCTTC.

This chain uses TRBV6-5 with TRBJ2-7; tentatively, D is TRBD1 (6 bases). From germline, CDR1 is MNHEY and CDR2 SVGAGI. The germline V and J ends were trimmed by 2 bases and 3 bases, with 8 bases remaining between them. The CDR3 loop spans 13 amino acids. CDR3 residues: CASSYAGDYEQYF. CDR3 bases: TGTGCCAGCAGTTACGCAGGGGACTACGAGCAGTACTTC.

The V call is TRBV10-3, the J call TRBJ2-1; maybe TRBD2 (5 bases). Trimming stripped 5 bases from V and 7 bases from J, with 24 bases between. The CDR3 is 17 amino acids. Germline lookup yields CDR1 ENHRY and CDR2 SYGVKD. Written as DNA, the CDR3 is TGTGCCATCAGTCCGAGAAAACGGAACTCGTCGGGGAATGAGCAGTTCTTC. Protein sequence: CAISPRKRNSSGNEQFF.

This chain connects TRBV10-2 to TRBJ2-3, with TRBD2 identical over 12 bases. This CDR3 spans 14 amino acids. Germline V gives CDR1 WSHSY, CDR2 SAAADI. V was pared by 7 bases and J by 10 bases, with 9 bases of the junction left unmatched. The CDR3 DNA is TGCGCCAGCAATCCTAGCGGGAGGGCCTACGCGCAGTATTTT. Protein sequence: CASNPSGRAYAQYF.

This chain joins TRBV10-3 and TRBJ2-2; 7 bases align to TRBD1. This CDR3 is 16 amino acids long. V trimming: 5 bases; J trimming: 2 bases; junction bases outside the gene matches: 8. CDR1 and CDR2 (germline): ENHRY, SYGVKD. This chain's CDR3 is CAISLSGQDNTGELFF. CDR3 in DNA: TGTGCCATCAGTCTTTCTGGACAGGACAACACCGGGGAGCTGTTTTTT.

V is TRBV5-1 and J is TRBJ2-1; 11 bases match TRBD1. The V and J ends lost 3 bases and 3 bases, in that order; junction bases with no gene match: 2. The CDR3 has 15 amino acids. The germline gives CDR1 SGHRS, CDR2 YFSETQ. This chain's CDR3 is CASSWGQGGYNEQFF. The CDR3 nucleotides read TGCGCCAGCAGCTGGGGACAGGGGGGCTACAATGAGCAGTTCTTC.

The chain recombines TRBV27 with TRBJ2-7, with D possibly TRBD1 on 6 matching bases. Germline CDR1 reads MNHEY; CDR2 reads SMNVEV (reference sequence). The CDR3 totals 15 residues. The V and J ends lost 5 bases and 4 bases respectively, with 18 bases between them. Here the CDR3 reads CASSNGQLAPYEQYF. The CDR3 nucleotides are TGTGCCAGCAGTAACGGACAGCTTGCCCCGTACGAGCAGTACTTC.

V usage is TRBV9 and J usage is TRBJ2-7; perhaps TRBD1 as D (6 bases). The germline V and J ends were trimmed by 1 base and 3 bases, with 11 bases remaining between them. This CDR3 is 14 amino acids long. Germline-derived CDR1 and CDR2 are SGDLS and YYNGEE. This CDR3 is CASSVWDNYYEQYF. The CDR3 coding sequence is TGTGCCAGCAGCGTATGGGACAACTACTACGAGCAGTACTTC.

The chain combines TRBV7-9 with TRBJ1-3; D gene ambiguous. CDR3 length: 16 amino acids. V shed 8 bases and J shed 2 bases, with 19 bases lying between them. Germline CDR1 and CDR2: SEHNR and FQNEAQ (reference sequence). CDR3 loop: CASGLRMGDAGNTIYF. The CDR3 DNA follows: TGTGCCAGCGGACTAAGGATGGGAGATGCTGGAAACACCATATATTTT.

The chain uses TRBV7-9 and TRBJ2-7; maybe TRBD2 (6 bases). With 3 bases removed from V and 6 bases from J, the gap between germline ends came to 15 bases. CDR3 length: 14 residues. Per germline, CDR1 SEHNR and CDR2 FQNEAQ (reference sequence). Here the CDR3 reads CASSLEVGGGEQYF. In DNA form, the CDR3 reads TGTGCCAGCAGCTTGGAAGTGGGGGGTGGCGAGCAGTACTTC.

The CDR3 reads CASSHREGWYEQYF. In DNA, the CDR3 is TGTGCCAGCAGCCACCGGGAGGGGTGGTACGAGCAGTACTTC. This chain connects TRBV9 to TRBJ2-7, with 8 bases identical to TRBD2. CDR3 length: 14 amino acids. In germline, CDR1 is SGDLS, CDR2 YYNGEE. The junction had 7 bases not matched to a gene; V was cut back by 4 bases and J by 4 bases.

The chain links TRBV10-2 to TRBJ2-7; 8 nucleotides align to TRBD2. Germline CDR1 is WSHSY and CDR2 is SAAADI. The CDR3 runs 14 residues. The ends lost 4 bases at V and 6 bases at J; junction bases unmatched: 8. CDR3 region: CASSGAGTSGEQYF. CDR3 DNA: TGCGCCAGCAGTGGGGCCGGCACTAGCGGCGAGCAGTACTTC.

This clone has more than one count but fewer than ten. The rearrangement joins TRBV5-8 to TRBJ1-1; D is perhaps TRBD1 (6 bases). V was pared by 5 bases and J by 0 bases, with 17 bases between. Looked up from germline, CDR1 is SGHTS and CDR2 is YDEGEE. This CDR3 is 16 amino acids long. This CDR3 is CASSWGQFLMNTEAFF. CDR3 bases: TGTGCCAGCAGTTGGGGACAATTTCTCATGAACACTGAAGCTTTCTTT.

This chain links TRBV15 with TRBJ1-5, with D possibly TRBD1 on 6 matching bases. The CDR3 extends over 15 amino acids. From germline, CDR1 is LNHNV and CDR2 YYDKDF (reference sequence). Trimming cost V 1 base and J 6 bases, with 13 bases left between them. The CDR3 loop is CATSRVQGSGQPQHF. CDR3 nucleotide sequence: TGTGCCACCAGCAGAGTACAGGGAAGTGGTCAGCCCCAGCATTTT. The full variable domain, with the rest looked up from reference TRBV15 and TRBJ1-5, is DAMVIQNPRYQVTQFGKPVTLSCSQTLNHNVMYWYQQKSSQAPKLLFHYYDKDFNNEADTPDNFQSRRPNTSFCFLDIRSPGLGDTAMYLCATSRVQGSGQPQHFGDGTRLSIL.

This clone was recorded a few times. V gene TRBV28 combines with J gene TRBJ2-7; 10 bases fit TRBD1. J lost 5 bases, V lost 5 bases, and 3 bases had no gene match. Per the germline V gene, CDR1 is MDHEN and CDR2 is SYDVKM. This CDR3 is built from 13 residues. CDR3 sequence (DNA): TGTGCCAGCAGTATGACAGGGGGCAACGAGCAGTACTTC. It codes for CASSMTGGNEQYF.

The rearrangement links TRBV5-1 to TRBJ2-1; TRBD2 agrees at 9 bases. The CDR3 is 13 residues long. Trimming at V came to 1 base and at J to 9 bases, leaving 2 bases not matched to a gene. CDR1 is SGHRS and CDR2 is YFSETQ in the germline V gene. The CDR3 reads CASSLWREGEQFF. CDR3 sequence (DNA): TGCGCCAGCAGCTTGTGGCGGGAGGGTGAGCAGTTCTTC.

The chain employs TRBV2 and TRBJ1-2; D might be TRBD1 (6 bases). CDR1 SNHLY and CDR2 FYNNEI come from the germline V gene. V was cut by 7 bases and J by 6 bases, with 15 bases left in between. This CDR3 is 13 amino acids long. CDR3 sequence: CASNQQGRDGYTF. CDR3 coding DNA: TGTGCCAGCAACCAACAGGGTAGGGATGGCTACACCTTC.